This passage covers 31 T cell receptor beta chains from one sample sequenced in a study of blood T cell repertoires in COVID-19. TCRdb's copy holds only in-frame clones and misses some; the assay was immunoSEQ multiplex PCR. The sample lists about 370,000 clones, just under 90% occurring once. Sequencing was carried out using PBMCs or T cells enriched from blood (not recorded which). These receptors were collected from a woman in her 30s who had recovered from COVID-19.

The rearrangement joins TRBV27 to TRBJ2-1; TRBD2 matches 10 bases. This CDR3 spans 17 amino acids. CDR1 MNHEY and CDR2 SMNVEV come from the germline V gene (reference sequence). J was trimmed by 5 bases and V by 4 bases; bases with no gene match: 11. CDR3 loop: CASSSNPGLAFHNEQFF. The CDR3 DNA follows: TGTGCCAGCAGTTCAAATCCGGGACTAGCGTTTCACAATGAGCAGTTCTTC.

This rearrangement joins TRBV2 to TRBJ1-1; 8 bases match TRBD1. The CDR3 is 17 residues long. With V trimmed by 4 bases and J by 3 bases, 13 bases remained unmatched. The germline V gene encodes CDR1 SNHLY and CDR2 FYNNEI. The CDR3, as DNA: TGTGCCAGCAGTGTCCCGCTCACCCAGGGGGCTGACACTGAAGCTTTCTTT. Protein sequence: CASSVPLTQGADTEAFF. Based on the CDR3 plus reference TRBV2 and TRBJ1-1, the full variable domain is EPEVTQTPSHQVTQMGQEVILRCVPISNHLYFYWYRQILGQKVEFLVSFYNNEISEKSEIFDDQFSVERPDGSNFTLKIRSTKLEDSAMYFCASSVPLTQGADTEAFFGQGTRLTVV.

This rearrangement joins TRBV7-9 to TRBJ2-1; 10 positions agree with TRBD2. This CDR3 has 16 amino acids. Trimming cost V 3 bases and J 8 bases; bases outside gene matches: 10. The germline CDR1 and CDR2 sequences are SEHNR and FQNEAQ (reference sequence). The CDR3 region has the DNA TGTGCCAGCAGCTTGGGAGTAGCGGGAGGAATGGATGAGCAGTTCTTC. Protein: CASSLGVAGGMDEQFF.

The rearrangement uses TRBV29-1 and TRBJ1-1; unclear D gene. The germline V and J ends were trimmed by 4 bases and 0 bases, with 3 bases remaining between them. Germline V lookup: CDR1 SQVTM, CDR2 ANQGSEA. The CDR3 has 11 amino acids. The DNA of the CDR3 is TGCAGCGTTGCTTTGAACACTGAAGCTTTCTTT. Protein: CSVALNTEAFF.

CDR3 region: CASRASGQGAFHQPQHF. CDR3 in DNA: TGTGCCAGCAGGGCCTCCGGACAGGGGGCATTTCATCAGCCCCAGCATTTT. V is TRBV2 and J is TRBJ1-5; 11 nucleotides align to TRBD1. The germline V gene has CDR1 SNHLY and CDR2 FYNNEI. The CDR3 length is 17 residues. V lost 6 bases, J lost 5 bases, and 12 bases stayed unmatched.

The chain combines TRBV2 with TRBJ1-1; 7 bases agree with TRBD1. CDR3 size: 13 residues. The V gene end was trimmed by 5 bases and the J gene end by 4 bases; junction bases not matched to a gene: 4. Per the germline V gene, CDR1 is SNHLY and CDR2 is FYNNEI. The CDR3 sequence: CASSSTGTTEAFF. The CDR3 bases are TGTGCCAGCAGTTCGACAGGGACCACTGAAGCTTTCTTT.

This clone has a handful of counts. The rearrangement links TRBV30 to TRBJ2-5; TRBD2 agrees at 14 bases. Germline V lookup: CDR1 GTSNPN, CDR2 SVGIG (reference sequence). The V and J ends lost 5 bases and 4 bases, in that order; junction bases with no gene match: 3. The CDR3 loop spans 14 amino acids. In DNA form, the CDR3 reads TGTGCCTGGGCTGGACTAGCGGGAGGAGAGACCCAGTACTTC. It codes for CAWAGLAGGETQYF.

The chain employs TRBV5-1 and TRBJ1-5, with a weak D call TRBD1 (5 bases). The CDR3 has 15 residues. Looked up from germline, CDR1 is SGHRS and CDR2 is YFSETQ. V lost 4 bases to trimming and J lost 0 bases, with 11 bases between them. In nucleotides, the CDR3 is TGCGCCAGCAGCATCGGGACTCATAGCAATCAGCCCCAGCATTTT. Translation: CASSIGTHSNQPQHF.

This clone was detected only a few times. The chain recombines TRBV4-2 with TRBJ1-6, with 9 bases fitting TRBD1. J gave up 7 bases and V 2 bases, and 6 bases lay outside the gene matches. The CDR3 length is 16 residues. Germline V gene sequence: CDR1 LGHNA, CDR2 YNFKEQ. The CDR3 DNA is TGTGCCAGCAGCCAAAGAGGACAGGGGAGGAATTCACCCCTCCACTTT. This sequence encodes CASSQRGQGRNSPLHF.

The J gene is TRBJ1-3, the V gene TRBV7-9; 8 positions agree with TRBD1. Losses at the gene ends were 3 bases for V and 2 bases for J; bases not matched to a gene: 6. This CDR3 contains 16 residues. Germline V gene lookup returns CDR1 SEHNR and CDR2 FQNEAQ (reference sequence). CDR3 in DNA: TGTGCCAGCAGCTTTTTTGACAGGGGAGCTGGAAACACCATATATTTT. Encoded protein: CASSFFDRGAGNTIYF.

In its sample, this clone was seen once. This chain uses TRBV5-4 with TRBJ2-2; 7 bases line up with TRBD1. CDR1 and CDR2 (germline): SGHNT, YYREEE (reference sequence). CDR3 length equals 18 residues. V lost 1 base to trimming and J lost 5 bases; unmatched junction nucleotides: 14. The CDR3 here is CASSLSVNRGTDTGELFF. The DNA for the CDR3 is TGTGCCAGCAGCTTGAGCGTTAACAGGGGAACGGATACCGGGGAGCTGTTTTTT. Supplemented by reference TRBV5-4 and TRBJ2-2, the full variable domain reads ETGVTQSPTHLIKTRGQQVTLRCSSQSGHNTVSWYQQALGQGPQFIFQYYREEENGRGNFPPRFSGLQFPNYSSELNVNALELDDSALYLCASSLSVNRGTDTGELFFGEGSRLTVL.

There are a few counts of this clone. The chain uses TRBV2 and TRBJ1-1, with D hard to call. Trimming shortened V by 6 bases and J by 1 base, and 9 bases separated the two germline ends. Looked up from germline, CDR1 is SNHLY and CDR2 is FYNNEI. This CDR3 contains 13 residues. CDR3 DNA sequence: TGTGCCAGCAGCTCGACACAGAACACTGAAGCTTTCTTT. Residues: CASSSTQNTEAFF.

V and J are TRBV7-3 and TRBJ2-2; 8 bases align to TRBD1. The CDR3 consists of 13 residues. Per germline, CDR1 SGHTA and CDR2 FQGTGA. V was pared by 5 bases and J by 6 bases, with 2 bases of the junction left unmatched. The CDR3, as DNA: TGTGCCAGCAGCCCACAGGGGGCCGGGGAGCTGTTTTTT. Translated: CASSPQGAGELFF.

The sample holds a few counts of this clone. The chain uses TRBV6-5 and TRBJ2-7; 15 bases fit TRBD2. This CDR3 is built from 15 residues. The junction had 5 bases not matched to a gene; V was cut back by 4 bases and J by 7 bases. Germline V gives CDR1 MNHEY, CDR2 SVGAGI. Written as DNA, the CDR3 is TGTGCCAGCAGTTTCGGACTAGCGGGAGGGCTTGAGCAGTACTTC. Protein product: CASSFGLAGGLEQYF.

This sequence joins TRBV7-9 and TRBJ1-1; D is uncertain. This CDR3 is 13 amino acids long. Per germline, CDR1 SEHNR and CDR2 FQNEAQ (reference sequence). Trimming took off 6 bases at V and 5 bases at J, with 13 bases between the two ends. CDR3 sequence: CASSPQATTEAFF. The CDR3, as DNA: TGTGCCAGCAGTCCGCAAGCTACTACTGAAGCTTTCTTT.

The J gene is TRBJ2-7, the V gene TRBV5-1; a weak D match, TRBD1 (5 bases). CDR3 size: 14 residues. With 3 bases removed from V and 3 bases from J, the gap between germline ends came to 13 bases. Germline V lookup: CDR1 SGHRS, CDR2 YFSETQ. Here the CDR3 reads CASSSRSGNYEQYF. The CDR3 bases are TGCGCCAGCAGCTCCCGATCAGGGAACTACGAGCAGTACTTC.

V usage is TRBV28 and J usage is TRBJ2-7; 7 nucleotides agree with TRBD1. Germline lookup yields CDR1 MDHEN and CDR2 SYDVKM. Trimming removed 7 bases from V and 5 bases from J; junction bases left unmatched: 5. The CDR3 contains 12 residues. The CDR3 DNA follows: TGTGCCAGCAACGACAGGGCCCACGAGCAGTACTTC. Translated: CASNDRAHEQYF.

CDR3 sequence reads: CASSPPGRANTEAFF. The CDR3 DNA reads TGTGCCAGCAGTCCCCCGGGCAGGGCGAACACTGAAGCTTTCTTT. This chain joins TRBV28 and TRBJ1-1; D perhaps matches TRBD1 (5 bases). Trimming took 5 bases from V and 1 from J, leaving 14 bases between them. The CDR3 length is 15 residues. Per the germline V gene, CDR1 is MDHEN and CDR2 is SYDVKM.

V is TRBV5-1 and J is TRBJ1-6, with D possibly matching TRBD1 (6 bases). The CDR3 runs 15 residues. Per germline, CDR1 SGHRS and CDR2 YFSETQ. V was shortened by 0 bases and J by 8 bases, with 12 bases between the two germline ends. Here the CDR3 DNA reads TGCGCCAGCAGCTTGGGGCGGGGGGCTGATTCACCCCTCCACTTT. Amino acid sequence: CASSLGRGADSPLHF.

CDR3 in amino acids: CASSSNRTTNEKLFF. Written as DNA, the CDR3 is TGTGCCAGCAGCTCCAACAGAACAACTAATGAAAAACTGTTTTTT. The rearrangement links TRBV11-1 to TRBJ1-4; D unclear. The V and J ends lost 4 bases and 0 bases respectively, with 9 bases between them. CDR1 and CDR2 from the germline V gene are SGHAT and FQDESV (reference sequence). The CDR3 runs 15 residues.

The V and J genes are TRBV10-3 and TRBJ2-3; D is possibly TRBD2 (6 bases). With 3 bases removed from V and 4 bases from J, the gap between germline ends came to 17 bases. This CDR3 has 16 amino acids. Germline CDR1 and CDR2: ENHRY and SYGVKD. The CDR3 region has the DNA TGTGCCATCAGTGACGGGGGTCTTTTCGGCGCAGATACGCAGTATTTT. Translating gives CAISDGGLFGADTQYF.

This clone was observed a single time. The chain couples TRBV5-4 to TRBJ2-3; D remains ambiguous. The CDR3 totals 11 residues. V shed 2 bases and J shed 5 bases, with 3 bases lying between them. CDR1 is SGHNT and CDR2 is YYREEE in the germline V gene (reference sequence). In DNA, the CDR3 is TGTGCCAGCAGCTTCGGAGATACGCAGTATTTT. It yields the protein CASSFGDTQYF.

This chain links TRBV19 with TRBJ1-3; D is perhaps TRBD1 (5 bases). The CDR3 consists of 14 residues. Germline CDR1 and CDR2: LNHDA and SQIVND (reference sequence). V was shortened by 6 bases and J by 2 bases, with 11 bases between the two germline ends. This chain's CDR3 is CASRKTGAGNTIYF. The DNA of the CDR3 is TGTGCCAGTAGGAAAACAGGAGCTGGAAACACCATATATTTT.

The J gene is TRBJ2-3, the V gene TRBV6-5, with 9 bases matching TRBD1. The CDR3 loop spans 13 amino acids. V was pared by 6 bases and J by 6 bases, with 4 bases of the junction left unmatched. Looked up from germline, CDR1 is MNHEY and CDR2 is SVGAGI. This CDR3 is CASRRDREDTQYF. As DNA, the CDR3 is TGTGCCAGCAGAAGGGACAGGGAGGATACGCAGTATTTT.

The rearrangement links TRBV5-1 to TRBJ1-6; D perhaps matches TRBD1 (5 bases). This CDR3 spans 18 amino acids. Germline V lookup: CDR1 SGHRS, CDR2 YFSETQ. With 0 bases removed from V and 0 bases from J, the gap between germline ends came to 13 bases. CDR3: CASSLGGTPSSYNSPLHF. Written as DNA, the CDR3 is TGCGCCAGCAGCTTGGGGGGGACTCCGAGCTCCTATAATTCACCCCTCCACTTT.

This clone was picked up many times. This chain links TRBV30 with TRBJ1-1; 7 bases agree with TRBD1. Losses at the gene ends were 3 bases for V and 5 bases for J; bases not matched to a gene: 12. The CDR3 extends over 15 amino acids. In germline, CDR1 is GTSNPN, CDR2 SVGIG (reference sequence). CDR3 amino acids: CAWRRDSSPDTEAFF. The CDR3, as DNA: TGTGCCTGGAGGAGGGACAGCTCCCCGGATACTGAAGCTTTCTTT.

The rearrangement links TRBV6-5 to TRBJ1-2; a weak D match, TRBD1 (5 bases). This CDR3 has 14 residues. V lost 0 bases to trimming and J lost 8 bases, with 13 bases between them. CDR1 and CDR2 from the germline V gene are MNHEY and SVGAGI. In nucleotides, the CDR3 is TGTGCCAGCAGTTACTCGCAGGGATTGGAGGGCTACACCTTC. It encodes CASSYSQGLEGYTF.

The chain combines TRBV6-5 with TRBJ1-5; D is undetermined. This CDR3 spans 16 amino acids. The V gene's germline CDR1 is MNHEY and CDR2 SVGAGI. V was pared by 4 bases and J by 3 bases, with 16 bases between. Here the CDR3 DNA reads TGTGCCAGCAGTTCCGGTTCCGCAGGCCCCAATCAGCCCCAGCATTTT. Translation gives CASSSGSAGPNQPQHF.

CDR3 amino acids: CASSAGQGYSNQPQHF. In DNA, the CDR3 is TGTGCCAGCAGTGCGGGACAGGGGTATAGCAATCAGCCCCAGCATTTT. The V call is TRBV6-1, the J call TRBJ1-5; the match to TRBD1 covers 10 bases. Germline assignment: CDR1 MNHNS and CDR2 SASEGT. CDR3 length equals 16 residues. Losses at the gene ends were 4 bases for V and 0 bases for J; bases not matched to a gene: 3.

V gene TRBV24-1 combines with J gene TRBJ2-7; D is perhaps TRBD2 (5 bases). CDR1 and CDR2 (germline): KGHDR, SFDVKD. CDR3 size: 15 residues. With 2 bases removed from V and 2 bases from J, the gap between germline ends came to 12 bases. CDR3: CATSDSRAATYEQYF. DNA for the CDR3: TGTGCCACCAGTGATTCGCGAGCGGCGACCTACGAGCAGTACTTC.

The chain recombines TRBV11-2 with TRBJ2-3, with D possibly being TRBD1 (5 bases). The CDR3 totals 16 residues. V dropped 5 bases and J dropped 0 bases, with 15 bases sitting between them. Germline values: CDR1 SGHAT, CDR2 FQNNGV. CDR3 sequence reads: CASSPWTPISTDTQYF. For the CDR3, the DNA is TGTGCCAGCAGCCCATGGACACCTATAAGCACAGATACGCAGTATTTT.